A single sample gave rise to the 18 T cell receptor beta chains below, sequenced in a study of T-cell reconstitution after alpha-beta-depleted transplantation in children. Unique molecular identifiers were used in preparing the TCRbeta library. TCRdb re-derived calls from the PCR reads in MiXCR, one entry per CDR3 protein. This table holds around 580,000 distinct CDR3 sequences, over 20% found once. The sequences come from PBMCs, collected before TCRalphabeta/CD19-depleted stem cell transplant. The receptors stem from a boy under three years old with Wiskott-Aldrich syndrome, due to receive a stem cell transplant.

The V call is TRBV1, the J call TRBJ2-5; the table's D call of TRBD1 was not tested on the DNA. TRBV1 counts as a pseudogene. This CDR3 has 14 residues. CDR3 sequence (DNA): TGCACCAGCAGCCAACAAAGGGGGGGGGAGACCCAGTACTTC. Its translation: CTSSQQRGGETQYF.

The chain recombines TRBV6-1 with TRBJ1-1; no clear D. CDR1 is MNHNS, CDR2 SASEGT, per germline. CDR3 length: 13 residues. V lost 1 base and J 4 bases, leaving 7 bases between the germline ends. For the CDR3, the DNA is TGTGCCAGCAGTGAAGAGGAAGCCACTGAAGCTTTCTTT. Translated, it gives CASSEEEATEAFF.

This chain links TRBV20-1 with TRBJ2-5; TRBD2 matches 9 bases. This CDR3 has 14 amino acids. V was clipped by 1 base and J by 13 bases; unmatched bases: 13. Germline loops: CDR1 DFQATT, CDR2 SNEGSKA (reference sequence). DNA of the CDR3: TGCAGTGCTAGAGCCCCTAGCGGGGACGGTAGAAGGTACTTC. This translates into CSARAPSGDGRRYF.

This chain connects TRBV5-1 to TRBJ1-2; the D is unclear. Trimming cost V 0 bases and J 4 bases, with 7 bases left between them. This CDR3 is built from 13 residues. CDR1 is SGHRS, CDR2 YFSETQ, per germline. Written as DNA, the CDR3 is TGCGCCAGCAGCTTGGAGGAGCCCTATGGCTACACCTTC. It encodes CASSLEEPYGYTF. The full variable domain, completed using reference TRBV5-1 and TRBJ1-2, is KAGVTQTPRYLIKTRGQQVTLSCSPISGHRSVSWYQQTPGQGLQFLFEYFSETQRNKGNFPGRFSGRQFSNSRSEMNVSTLELGDSALYLCASSLEEPYGYTFGSGTRLTVV.

The table lists this clonotype with a few counts. J is TRBJ2-5 and V is TRBV12-3 or TRBV12-4, with 9 bases that match TRBD1. This CDR3 has 15 residues. V trimming: 6 bases; J trimming: 0 bases; junction bases outside the gene matches: 5. CDR3 sequence: CASREDRGYQETQYF. CDR3 nucleotides: TGTGCCAGCAGAGAGGACAGGGGTTACCAAGAGACCCAGTACTTC.

This clonotype has a handful of counts. The V and J genes are TRBV19 and TRBJ2-1; D might be TRBD1 (6 bases). Trimming stripped 3 bases from V and 7 bases from J, with 22 bases between. Germline loops: CDR1 LNHDA, CDR2 SQIVND (reference sequence). The CDR3 is 17 residues long. For the CDR3, the DNA is TGTGCCAGTAGTATGGCTCGGGCAGGGGCGAGAAATAATGAGCAGTTCTTC. Encoded protein: CASSMARAGARNNEQFF.

The chain uses TRBV11-2 and TRBJ1-6, with unresolved D. Between the trimmed V and J ends, which lost 6 bases and 7 bases, there was a span of 13 bases. This CDR3 spans 14 amino acids. The germline V gene has CDR1 SGHAT and CDR2 FQNNGV. For the CDR3, the DNA is TGTGCCAGCAGTTCCAGGATGGCGAATTCACCCCTCCACTTT. It specifies CASSSRMANSPLHF. Combining the CDR3 with reference TRBV11-2 and TRBJ1-6 gives the whole variable domain EAGVAQSPRYKIIEKRQSVAFWCNPISGHATLYWYQQILGQGPKLLIQFQNNGVVDDSQLPKDRFSAERLKGVDSTLKIQPAKLEDSAVYLCASSSRMANSPLHFGNGTRLTVT.

The rearrangement links TRBV5-1 to TRBJ2-3, with 8 nucleotides matching TRBD2. The CDR3 has 15 residues. V lost 2 bases to trimming and J lost 0 bases; unmatched junction nucleotides: 2. Germline V gene data show CDR1 as SGHRS and CDR2 as YFSETQ. The CDR3 sequence: CASSFSGVSTDTQYF. Written as DNA, the CDR3 is TGCGCCAGCAGCTTTAGCGGGGTTAGCACAGATACGCAGTATTTT.

The chain uses TRBV15 and TRBJ2-1; no firm D call. The V end lost 0 bases, the J end lost 6 bases, and 12 bases lay between the germline ends. This CDR3 contains 15 residues. Germline CDR1 LNHNV, CDR2 YYDKDF (reference sequence). CDR3 sequence reads: CATSRDLRLVNEQFF. The CDR3 nucleotides read TGTGCCACCAGCAGAGATCTCAGGCTAGTCAATGAGCAGTTCTTC.

CDR3 sequence reads: CASSLTPLTGYTF. DNA of the CDR3: TGCGCCAGCAGCTTGACCCCCCTTACTGGCTACACCTTC. The chain combines TRBV5-1 with TRBJ1-2; D uncertain. The CDR3 has 13 residues. V lost 1 base, J lost 7 bases, and 11 bases lay in between. Germline V gene data show CDR1 as SGHRS and CDR2 as YFSETQ.

The chain joins TRBV5-1 to TRBJ2-5; 9 bases align to TRBD2. This CDR3 spans 14 amino acids. The J segment lost 1 base and the V segment lost 4 bases, leaving 2 bases of the junction unmatched. CDR1 SGHRS and CDR2 YFSETQ come from the germline V gene. The CDR3 here is CASSDSGSQETQYF. CDR3 nucleotides: TGCGCCAGCAGCGATAGCGGGAGCCAAGAGACCCAGTACTTC.

This clonotype was recorded a few times. This chain uses TRBV4-2 with TRBJ2-7, with 8 bases lining up with TRBD1. Germline-derived CDR1 and CDR2 are LGHNA and YNFKEQ. This CDR3 spans 15 amino acids. The J segment lost 5 bases and the V segment lost 6 bases, leaving 12 bases of the junction unmatched. CDR3 nucleotide sequence: TGTGCCAGCAGTCCTCATGGACAGGGTTTGGACGAGCAGTACTTC. It codes for CASSPHGQGLDEQYF.

This chain links TRBV5-1 with TRBJ2-1; D is unresolved. Germline V gene sequence: CDR1 SGHRS, CDR2 YFSETQ. Trimming shortened V by 0 bases and J by 0 bases, and 10 bases separated the two germline ends. The length of the CDR3 is 16 residues. The CDR3 DNA sequence: TGCGCCAGCAGCTTGGCCGGAAAGGGCTCCTACAATGAGCAGTTCTTC. Its translation: CASSLAGKGSYNEQFF. Filled out from reference TRBV5-1 and TRBJ2-1, the complete variable domain reads KAGVTQTPRYLIKTRGQQVTLSCSPISGHRSVSWYQQTPGQGLQFLFEYFSETQRNKGNFPGRFSGRQFSNSRSEMNVSTLELGDSALYLCASSLAGKGSYNEQFFGPGTRLTVL.

This clonotype was found a few times. The rearrangement links TRBV28 to TRBJ1-1; D gene ambiguous. CDR3 length equals 13 residues. CDR1 and CDR2 from the germline V gene are MDHEN and SYDVKM. Trimming removed 7 bases from V and 0 bases from J, with 9 bases in between. CDR3 amino acids: CASKRHMNTEAFF. The DNA of the CDR3 is TGTGCCAGCAAGCGTCACATGAACACTGAAGCTTTCTTT.

The CDR3 sequence: CASSYEGSRESRGEQFF. The CDR3 coding sequence is TGTGCCAGCAGTTACGAAGGGTCCCGGGAGAGTCGGGGTGAGCAGTTCTTC. This rearrangement joins TRBV6-5 to TRBJ2-1, with TRBD2 as a possible D gene (6 bases). This CDR3 has 17 amino acids. Per germline, CDR1 MNHEY and CDR2 SVGAGI. Between the trimmed V and J ends, which lost 2 bases and 9 bases, there was a span of 23 bases.

V and J are TRBV4-1 and TRBJ2-3; 9 nucleotides align to TRBD2. V shed 1 base and J 5 bases; nucleotides not matched to a gene: 7. The CDR3 length is 16 residues. From germline, CDR1 is MGHRA and CDR2 YSYEKL. CDR3 bases: TGCGCCAGCAGCCAAGGGATAGCGGGAGCGAGAGATACGCAGTATTTT. Amino acid sequence: CASSQGIAGARDTQYF.

This clonotype was seen a single time. In nucleotides, the CDR3 is TGCAGTGCTAGAGATCTTTGGCCTGCAGAGACTAGTACTTTCTTCTACAATGAGCAGTTCTTC. Encoded protein: CSARDLWPAETSTFFYNEQFF. V is TRBV20-1 and J is TRBJ2-1; possibly TRBD2 for D (6 bases). The CDR3 covers 21 residues. CDR1 and CDR2 (germline): DFQATT, SNEGSKA (reference sequence). Between the trimmed V and J ends, which lost 0 bases and 3 bases, there was a span of 30 bases.

The rearrangement links TRBV5-4 to TRBJ2-7; D may match TRBD1 or TRBD2 (5 bases each). The germline V and J ends were trimmed by 1 base and 2 bases, with 13 bases remaining between them. The CDR3 totals 15 residues. The germline CDR1 and CDR2 sequences are SGHNT and YYREEE (reference sequence). CDR3 region: CASSLSGSLAYEQYF. CDR3 DNA: TGTGCCAGCAGCTTGTCAGGGAGCTTGGCCTACGAGCAGTACTTC.